Below, 32 T cell receptor beta chains from the same sample are listed, as sequenced in a study of blood T cell repertoires in COVID-19. Clones were read by immunoSEQ multiplex PCR, and TCRdb kept only the in-frame ones, dropping some. The sample holds under 250,000 clones, over 70% seen once. The sequenced material came from peripheral blood. Every receptor here comes from a middle-aged man with active or convalescent COVID-19.

The chain joins TRBV27 to TRBJ1-6; 9 bases are shared with TRBD1. The CDR3 covers 19 residues. With 5 bases clipped from V and 6 bases from J, the junction kept 17 bases outside the gene matches. CDR1 and CDR2 from the germline V gene are MNHEY and SMNVEV (reference sequence). CDR3 sequence (DNA): TGTGCCAGCAGTACAAGACGGGACAGGGCGAATGTGGGTAATTCACCCCTCCACTTT. Translation: CASSTRRDRANVGNSPLHF.

The chain uses TRBV7-8 and TRBJ1-2; the match to TRBD1 covers 9 bases. CDR3 length: 15 amino acids. V lost 5 bases and J lost 2; bases outside the gene matches: 6. The V gene's germline CDR1 is SGHVS and CDR2 FQNEAQ. The CDR3 reads CASSLGGTGNYGYTF. The CDR3 DNA follows: TGTGCCAGCAGCCTGGGGGGGACAGGGAACTATGGCTACACCTTC.

Here the CDR3 reads CASTKGQLVGGYTF. CDR3 nucleotide sequence: TGTGCCAGCACCAAAGGACAGCTAGTAGGTGGCTACACCTTC. V and J are TRBV5-8 and TRBJ1-2; weak D call: TRBD1 (6 bases). Germline loops: CDR1 SGHTS, CDR2 YDEGEE. This CDR3 spans 14 amino acids. V was pared by 6 bases and J by 7 bases, with 19 bases between.

The V call is TRBV11-2, the J call TRBJ1-2; perhaps TRBD1 as D (6 bases). The ends were cut back, 1 base at V and 3 bases at J, with 9 bases in the middle. This CDR3 region has 14 residues. The germline V gene has CDR1 SGHAT and CDR2 FQNNGV. The CDR3 region has the DNA TGTGCCAGCAGCTTAGCGTCAGGGGACTATGGCTACACCTTC. This translates into CASSLASGDYGYTF. The variable domain in full, with the rest retrieved from reference TRBV11-2 and TRBJ1-2, is EAGVAQSPRYKIIEKRQSVAFWCNPISGHATLYWYQQILGQGPKLLIQFQNNGVVDDSQLPKDRFSAERLKGVDSTLKIQPAKLEDSAVYLCASSLASGDYGYTFGSGTRLTVV.

This chain joins TRBV7-9 and TRBJ1-1, with 8 bases fitting TRBD1. With 3 bases clipped from V and 0 bases from J, the junction kept 9 bases outside the gene matches. Germline V gene data show CDR1 as SEHNR and CDR2 as FQNEAQ (reference sequence). The CDR3 consists of 17 residues. The chain's CDR3 is CASSFSGGAGLNTEAFF. The CDR3 bases are TGTGCCAGCAGCTTTTCAGGGGGCGCGGGATTGAACACTGAAGCTTTCTTT.

Comment on this clone: The same CDR3 is also encoded by other DNA sequences in this sample. V is TRBV24-1 and J is TRBJ2-1; TRBD2 is a possible D gene (5 bases). CDR3 size: 13 residues. Per germline, CDR1 KGHDR and CDR2 SFDVKD. V was trimmed by 4 bases and J by 7 bases, leaving 10 bases between them. CDR3 loop: CATSDPTGNEQFF. In DNA, the CDR3 is TGTGCCACCAGTGACCCGACGGGAAATGAGCAGTTCTTC.

This sequence joins TRBV13 and TRBJ2-7; 9 nucleotides match TRBD1. Germline trimming cut 2 bases from V and 3 bases from J; bases unmatched to any gene: 8. This CDR3 contains 16 residues. CDR1 is PRHDT, CDR2 FYEKMQ, per germline (reference sequence). DNA of the CDR3: TGTGCCAGCAGCTTAAAACCGGGACAGGGAAACTACGAGCAGTACTTC. This sequence encodes CASSLKPGQGNYEQYF.

The chain links TRBV4-2 to TRBJ2-5; 10 positions match TRBD2. Germline V gene data show CDR1 as LGHNA and CDR2 as YNFKEQ. The CDR3 loop spans 14 amino acids. With V trimmed by 1 base and J by 5 bases, 1 base remained unmatched. CDR3 sequence: CASSQALAGETQYF. In DNA form, the CDR3 reads TGTGCCAGCAGCCAAGCACTAGCGGGGGAGACCCAGTACTTC.

The V and J genes are TRBV5-1 and TRBJ2-7; 11 nucleotides match TRBD2. V was pared by 2 bases and J by 6 bases, with 7 bases of the junction left unmatched. Per the germline V gene, CDR1 is SGHRS and CDR2 is YFSETQ. The CDR3 consists of 15 residues. In DNA, the CDR3 is TGCGCCAGCAGCTTCCTACTAGCGGGAGAGGGCGAGCAGTACTTC. Protein product: CASSFLLAGEGEQYF.

Here the CDR3 DNA reads TGTGCCAGCAGCGTAGGGGCGGGAGGGGCAGATACGCAGTATTTT. Translated: CASSVGAGGADTQYF. This chain joins TRBV9 and TRBJ2-3; 9 bases agree with TRBD2. With 0 bases clipped from V and 4 bases from J, the junction kept 3 bases outside the gene matches. Germline V gene data show CDR1 as SGDLS and CDR2 as YYNGEE. CDR3 length: 15 residues.

Only one count was recorded for this clone. This rearrangement joins TRBV23-1 to TRBJ2-1; 7 nucleotides agree with TRBD1. TRBV23-1 is treated as an ORF (open reading frame) with a function not yet certain. After removal of 4 bases from V and 7 bases from J, the junction contained 7 bases not matched to a gene. CDR3 length: 14 amino acids. CDR3 protein: CASSPRTGGNEQFF. For the CDR3, the DNA is TGCGCCAGCAGTCCAAGGACAGGAGGTAATGAGCAGTTCTTC.

The J gene is TRBJ1-1, the V gene TRBV2, with D unresolved. Deletions cut 9 bases from V and 3 bases from J, with 23 bases between. Germline loops: CDR1 SNHLY, CDR2 FYNNEI. The CDR3 runs to 16 residues. The CDR3 loop is CASIRESGRWDTEAFF. Here the CDR3 DNA reads TGTGCCAGTATTCGTGAGAGCGGGCGGTGGGACACTGAAGCTTTCTTT.

On this clone itself: The sample holds other DNA sequences that translate to the same CDR3. The chain has TRBV18 and TRBJ1-6; 8 nucleotides line up with TRBD1. Germline CDR1 KGHSH, CDR2 LQKENI. The ends lost 3 bases at V and 6 bases at J; junction bases unmatched: 4. This CDR3 has 15 amino acids. The CDR3 bases are TGTGCCAGCTCACCCGGGACAGGCGGTAATTCACCCCTCCACTTT. Amino acids: CASSPGTGGNSPLHF.

This clone was found once. This chain uses TRBV13 with TRBJ1-1; D call uncertain. CDR3 length: 12 amino acids. Per germline, CDR1 PRHDT and CDR2 FYEKMQ (reference sequence). Trimming removed 6 bases from V and 3 bases from J, with 8 bases in between. As DNA, the CDR3 is TGTGCCAGCAGTCCTCCGTACACTGAAGCTTTCTTT. It encodes CASSPPYTEAFF. Together with reference TRBV13 and TRBJ1-1, the CDR3 gives the full variable domain: AAGVIQSPRHLIKEKRETATLKCYPIPRHDTVYWYQQGPGQDPQFLISFYEKMQSDKGSIPDRFSAQQFSDYHSELNMSSLELGDSALYFCASSPPYTEAFFGQGTRLTVV.

This chain connects TRBV7-3 to TRBJ1-1; 7 nucleotides agree with TRBD1. CDR1 and CDR2 from the germline V gene are SGHTA and FQGTGA. The CDR3 is 14 residues long. V trimming: 4 bases; J trimming: 2 bases; junction bases outside the gene matches: 4. CDR3 in DNA: TGTGCCAGCAGCTGGGACAGTTTAAACACTGAAGCTTTCTTT. Its protein is CASSWDSLNTEAFF.

The genes are TRBV11-3 and TRBJ1-1; 11 bases are a match to TRBD1. V was clipped by 1 base and J by 6 bases; unmatched bases: 4. Per germline, CDR1 SGHNT and CDR2 YENEEA. The CDR3 runs to 15 residues. In DNA form, the CDR3 reads TGTGCCAGCAGCTTAGGGGACAGGGGGATCCCTGAAGCTTTCTTT. Protein: CASSLGDRGIPEAFF.

CDR3 in amino acids: CASSPPEAANTGELFF. As DNA, the CDR3 is TGTGCCAGCTCACCACCGGAGGCCGCGAACACCGGGGAGCTGTTTTTT. This chain links TRBV18 with TRBJ2-2; D may be TRBD2 (5 bases). Germline CDR1 reads KGHSH; CDR2 reads LQKENI. Trimming left V 0 bases short and J 0 bases short, with 8 bases between. This CDR3 has 16 residues.

The CDR3 coding sequence is TGCGCCAGCAGTTGGACATCCGAGAACACTGAAGCTTTCTTT. It is translated as CASSWTSENTEAFF. The V gene is TRBV10-2, the J gene TRBJ1-1, with a tentative D call TRBD1 (5 bases). Trimming left V 5 bases short and J 1 base short, with 11 bases between. This CDR3 comprises 14 residues. Germline CDR1 is WSHSY and CDR2 is SAAADI.

J is TRBJ2-7 and V is TRBV6-5; no reliable D call. Germline loops: CDR1 MNHEY, CDR2 SVGAGI. V gave up 7 bases and J gave up 3 bases, with 13 bases separating them. The CDR3 covers 13 residues. CDR3 nucleotide sequence: TGTGCCAGCACCAGAGGCAGATACTACGAGCAGTACTTC. Translating it yields CASTRGRYYEQYF.

The chain carries TRBV2 and TRBJ1-3; 7 bases match TRBD1. Germline V lookup: CDR1 SNHLY, CDR2 FYNNEI. The CDR3 consists of 16 residues. With 7 bases clipped from V and 4 bases from J, the junction kept 13 bases outside the gene matches. CDR3 residues: CASILRIGGSGNTIYF. As DNA, the CDR3 is TGTGCCAGCATCCTAAGGATAGGGGGCTCGGGAAACACCATATATTTT. Drawing the rest from reference TRBV2 and TRBJ1-3, the complete variable domain is EPEVTQTPSHQVTQMGQEVILRCVPISNHLYFYWYRQILGQKVEFLVSFYNNEISEKSEIFDDQFSVERPDGSNFTLKIRSTKLEDSAMYFCASILRIGGSGNTIYFGEGSWLTVV.

The CDR3 bases are TGTGCCAGCAGCTTCGCTAGCGGGGCCTACAATGAGCAGTTCTTC. Translated: CASSFASGAYNEQFF. J is TRBJ2-1 and V is TRBV7-8; 9 bases map to TRBD2. Germline V gene data show CDR1 as SGHVS and CDR2 as FQNEAQ. V lost 3 bases to trimming and J lost 2 bases; unmatched junction nucleotides: 2. The CDR3 extends over 15 amino acids.

DNA for the CDR3: TGTGCCAGTAGTATCTGGTACCAGGCCAATTCACCCCTCCACTTT. It specifies CASSIWYQANSPLHF. The chain joins TRBV19 to TRBJ1-6, with D hard to call. V gave up 3 bases and J gave up 7 bases, with 13 bases separating them. CDR1 is LNHDA and CDR2 is SQIVND in the germline V gene (reference sequence). The CDR3 runs to 15 residues.

The V call is TRBV12-3 or TRBV12-4, the J call TRBJ1-1, with TRBD1 as a possible D gene (5 bases). The CDR3 loop spans 13 amino acids. The V end lost 6 bases, the J end lost 4 bases, and 12 bases lay between the germline ends. The CDR3 DNA is TGTGCCAGCAGATCAGACAGAATCACTGAAGCTTTCTTT. Residues: CASRSDRITEAFF.

This clone was found once. This chain connects TRBV5-1 to TRBJ2-5; maybe TRBD2 (6 bases). The germline V gene encodes CDR1 SGHRS and CDR2 YFSETQ. V lost 5 bases and J lost 1, with 15 bases in between. This CDR3 has 15 residues. The CDR3 DNA reads as TGCGCCAGCAGTTCGACCCCCGGGGGCCAAGAGACCCAGTACTTC. Protein: CASSSTPGGQETQYF.

The rearrangement links TRBV6-1 to TRBJ1-1, with 7 bases matching TRBD1. Germline CDR1 MNHNS, CDR2 SASEGT. The CDR3 runs to 18 residues. V dropped 4 bases and J dropped 2; count of bases not matched to a gene: 16. CDR3 residues: CASSVLDRAYLRNTEAFF. In DNA form, the CDR3 reads TGTGCCAGCAGTGTCCTTGACAGGGCTTATCTCAGAAACACTGAAGCTTTCTTT.

This clone has only a few counts. The V and J genes are TRBV5-4 and TRBJ1-2, with D perhaps TRBD1 (5 bases). Germline loops: CDR1 SGHNT, CDR2 YYREEE (reference sequence). The V end lost 2 bases, the J end lost 8 bases, and 10 bases lay between the germline ends. This CDR3 is 12 amino acids long. This CDR3 is CASSFSGGGYTF. DNA of the CDR3: TGTGCCAGCAGCTTCTCGGGGGGAGGCTACACCTTC.

This clone was counted a few times. The chain joins TRBV7-2 to TRBJ1-2, with D possibly matching TRBD1 (6 bases). Trimming left V 5 bases short and J 4 bases short, with 20 bases between. Germline CDR1 is SGHTA and CDR2 is FQGNSA. The CDR3 covers 16 residues. CDR3: CASSPTGPSIFYGYTF. CDR3 bases: TGTGCCAGCAGCCCGACAGGACCCTCGATCTTCTATGGCTACACCTTC. Combining the CDR3 with reference TRBV7-2 and TRBJ1-2 gives the whole variable domain GAGVSQSPSNKVTEKGKDVELRCDPISGHTALYWYRQSLGQGLEFLIYFQGNSAPDKSGLPSDRFSAERTGGSVSTLTIQRTQQEDSAVYLCASSPTGPSIFYGYTFGSGTRLTVV.

V is TRBV19 and J is TRBJ1-5; possible D gene TRBD1, 6 bases. The CDR3 totals 16 residues. Trimming pared 6 bases from V and 4 bases from J, leaving 19 bases between. Looked up from germline, CDR1 is LNHDA and CDR2 is SQIVND (reference sequence). The CDR3 is CASSKGGGFLNQPQHF. CDR3 bases: TGTGCCAGTAGCAAAGGGGGGGGGTTCTTAAATCAGCCCCAGCATTTT.

The genes are TRBV7-2 and TRBJ1-2; TRBD1 agrees at 7 bases. This CDR3 has 15 residues. CDR1 and CDR2 from the germline V gene are SGHTA and FQGNSA. Unmatched junction bases numbered 10, after V lost 2 bases and J lost 7 bases. This CDR3 is CASSLRQGIVGGYTF. As DNA, the CDR3 is TGTGCCAGCAGCTTACGACAGGGCATTGTAGGTGGCTACACCTTC.

The chain combines TRBV5-1 with TRBJ1-1, with 8 bases matching TRBD1. In germline, CDR1 is SGHRS, CDR2 YFSETQ. CDR3 length equals 16 residues. V was pared by 4 bases and J by 1 base, with 9 bases of the junction left unmatched. The CDR3 DNA follows: TGCGCCAGCAGCCCGGAAACAGGGGGACCGAACACTGAAGCTTTCTTT. It encodes CASSPETGGPNTEAFF.

V and J are TRBV4-1 and TRBJ2-7, with D maybe TRBD2 (5 bases). The germline CDR1 and CDR2 sequences are MGHRA and YSYEKL. CDR3 size: 14 residues. Deletions cut 4 bases from V and 5 bases from J, with 15 bases between. The CDR3 DNA reads TGCGCCAGCAGCCTGGAACCCGGGGTTGACGAGCAGTACTTC. It codes for CASSLEPGVDEQYF.

This clone appeared a few times. The rearrangement joins TRBV28 to TRBJ1-2; possible D gene TRBD1, 6 bases. CDR1 and CDR2 from the germline V gene are MDHEN and SYDVKM. CDR3 length: 14 amino acids. V was pared by 5 bases and J by 4 bases, with 14 bases between. The CDR3 sequence is CASSPGQRTYGYTF. CDR3 coding DNA: TGTGCCAGCAGTCCGGGACAACGGACCTATGGCTACACCTTC.